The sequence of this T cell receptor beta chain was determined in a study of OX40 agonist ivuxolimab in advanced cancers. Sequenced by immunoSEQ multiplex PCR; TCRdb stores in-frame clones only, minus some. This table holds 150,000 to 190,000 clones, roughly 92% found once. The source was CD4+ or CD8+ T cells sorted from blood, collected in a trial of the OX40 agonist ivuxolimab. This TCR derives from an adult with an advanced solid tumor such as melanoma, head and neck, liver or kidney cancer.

CDR3 loop: CASTRRLEGNEQFF. The CDR3 coding sequence is TGTGCCAGCACCCGGAGGTTGGAGGGCAATGAGCAGTTCTTC. V is TRBV6-9 and J is TRBJ2-1; a possible D gene is TRBD2 (6 bases). The ends were cut back, 7 bases at V and 6 bases at J, with 16 bases in the middle. Germline CDR1 reads MNHGY; CDR2 reads SVAAGI. This CDR3 has 14 residues.